The entry below gives a single T cell receptor beta chain sequence along with its context. The antigen it binds to is not known. No much larger clone exists at a distance of one base, and base qualities are not known. This specimen comes from a study of shared clonotypes between healthy human individuals (TCRdb year 2020). Describing the broader study: The cohort included three men and a couple of women between 18 and 49 years of age. Per donor, leukapheresis produced somewhere between about 0.8 and 9 billion PBMCs. Different laboratories and diverse techniques were used to prepare libraries and sequence TCR repertoires, to increase sequencing depth and limit assay-specific biases. For each donor, three plates each were used for CD4 naive and CD4 memory, two plates were used for CD8 naive, and one plate was used for CD8 memory. To estimate repertoire size and how much clonotypes are shared between individuals, the study performed deep sequencing of blood TCR repertoires from five healthy adults. General study outcomes and caveats: Rarefaction of sorted-subset datasets indicated incomplete sequencing despite the large sequencing depth. Pairwise subsampling indicated that sequencing depth was expected to affect the degree of clonotype sharing among donors. When a few donors were compared, the shared fraction of clonotypes was around 4.6% for naive CD4, less than 4% for naive CD8, more than 2% for memory CD4, and 0.35% to 0.4% for memory CD8. Because the study included a small number of donors, the genetic and exposure-history diversity represented was limited. Compared with non-shared clonotypes, clonotypes shared by all four sorted-subset donors had higher generation probabilities. Only blood was sampled, and tissue TCR repertoires likely differ from those in blood. Naive subsets generally had larger estimated clonotype richness than memory subsets did.

Trimming leaves V shorter by 7 bases and J shorter by 5 bases, with the junction holding 6 bases beyond the gene matches. CDR1 and CDR2 are read off the germline V gene as SQVTM and ANQGSEA. From the cysteine up to the phenylalanine, the CDR3 has a length of 12 residues. Only the CDR3 DNA is retained, 36 bases long and in frame from the first base. Using the deep immunoSEQ assay, TCR CDR3 regions were amplified from genomic DNA by multiplex PCR. Extracted genomic DNA from each cell subset was spread evenly across all wells of several immunoSEQ 96-well plates, with each plate serving as a replicate. For sorted subsets, approximately 210 ng of genomic DNA, equivalent to roughly 30,000 T cell genomes, went into each replicate PCR. Purified libraries were quantified with a Qubit 3.0 fluorometer, sized on a Bioanalyzer 2100, and re-quantified with the KAPA Library Quantification kit. Each immunoSEQ 96-well plate was sequenced on its own single-read 150-cycle Illumina NextSeq 550 flow cell. Under the source paper's analysis protocol: Because the immunoSEQ output included only junctional sequences and no quality scores, the filtering could not be the same as the filtering used for full-length reads. Sequences were annotated with PyIR, a Python wrapper for IgBLAST v1.9, using IMGT germline references to assign V/J genes and CDR3. Reads were removed for weak V/J assignments (E-value above 1e-6), missing CDR3, stop codons, out-of-frame junctions, or ambiguous translated residues. V3J clonotypes were defined as sequences sharing an identical inferred V gene, J gene, and CDR3 amino acid sequence. The percentage overlap between two repertoires was calculated by dividing the number of shared unique clonotypes by the size of the smaller repertoire. Richness of each repertoire was evaluated using RTK rarefaction, the Chao1 estimator, and Recon v2.1 estimates of unobserved clonotypes. For all TCRbeta clonotypes obtained by the gDNA method from a few donors, generation probabilities were computed with OLGA. In its TCRdb copy, this immuneACCESS table keeps in-frame sequences only and misses some clones. Where compared with another copy, unresolved V genes explain less than half of these, and the others have no known cause. From that table come the V and J calls and clone size; the DNA was used to work out D and trimming. Present in this sample are 170,000 or so clones, roughly 70% of which were seen just once. The ten largest clonotypes hold roughly a tenth of the sample.

The donors were healthy, HIV-negative adults who had no recently reported acute infections or vaccinations. All donors were Caucasian adults living in Nashville, Tennessee, USA. CD4+ T cells were enriched by magnetic negative selection; naive cells were then positively selected on CD45RA, and the negative fraction formed the memory subset. Blood was collected by leukapheresis, and PBMCs were isolated by Ficoll-Histopaque density gradient centrifugation and then cryopreserved in liquid nitrogen vapor phase. Purity and quantity of every magnetically sorted T cell population were checked by analytical flow cytometry. Genomic DNA was isolated from each sorted fraction and quantified by UV absorbance on a Nanodrop 2000c.

Sample: memory CD4+ T cells sorted from blood. Per the publication, the cell subset or site label means: CD45RA-negative fraction. The chain couples TRBV29-1 to TRBJ1-1; TRBD1 fits 8 bases in the junction. The sequence was collected from a man aged 25 to 40 in good health. The CDR3 loop reads CSAGGPGTEAFF. Here is the DNA: TGCAGCGCAGGGGGCCCGGGAACTGAAGCTTTCTTT. Reference TRBV29-1 and TRBJ1-1 proteins supply the regions before and after the CDR3; the full variable domain is: SAVISQKPSRDICQRGTSLTIQCQVDSQVTMMFWYRQQPGQSLTLIATANQGSEATYESGFVIDKFPISRPNLTFSTLTVSNMSPEDSSIYLCSAGGPGTEAFFGQGTRLTVV.